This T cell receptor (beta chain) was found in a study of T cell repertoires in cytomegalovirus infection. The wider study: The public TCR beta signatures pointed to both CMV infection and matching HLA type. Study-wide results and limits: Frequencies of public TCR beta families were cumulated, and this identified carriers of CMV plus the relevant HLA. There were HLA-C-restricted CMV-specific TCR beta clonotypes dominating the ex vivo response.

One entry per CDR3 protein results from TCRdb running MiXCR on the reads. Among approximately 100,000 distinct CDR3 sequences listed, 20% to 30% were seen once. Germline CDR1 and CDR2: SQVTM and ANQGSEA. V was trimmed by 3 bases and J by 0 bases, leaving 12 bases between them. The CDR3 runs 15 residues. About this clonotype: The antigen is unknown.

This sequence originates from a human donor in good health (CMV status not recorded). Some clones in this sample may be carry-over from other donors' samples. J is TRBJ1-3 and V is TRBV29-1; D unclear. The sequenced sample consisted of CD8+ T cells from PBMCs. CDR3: CSVDGSGDSGNTIYF. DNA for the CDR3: TGCAGCGTTGATGGGTCTGGGGACTCTGGAAACACCATATATTTT.